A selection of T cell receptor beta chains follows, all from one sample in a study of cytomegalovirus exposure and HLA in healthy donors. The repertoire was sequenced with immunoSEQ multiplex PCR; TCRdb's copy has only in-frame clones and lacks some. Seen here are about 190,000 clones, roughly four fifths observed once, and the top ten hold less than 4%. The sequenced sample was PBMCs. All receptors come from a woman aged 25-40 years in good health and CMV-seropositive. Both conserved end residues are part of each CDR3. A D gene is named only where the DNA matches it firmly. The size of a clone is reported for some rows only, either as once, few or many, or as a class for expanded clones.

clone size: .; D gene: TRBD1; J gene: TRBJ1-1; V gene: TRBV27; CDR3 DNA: TGTGCCAGCAGTGCCTACAGGGGGAACACTGAAGCTTTCTTT; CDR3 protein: CASSAYRGNTEAFF
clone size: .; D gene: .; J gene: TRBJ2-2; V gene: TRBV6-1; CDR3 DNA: TGTGCCAGCAGTGAAGTCGGACAAAACACCGGGGAGCTGTTTTTT; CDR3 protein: CASSEVGQNTGELFF
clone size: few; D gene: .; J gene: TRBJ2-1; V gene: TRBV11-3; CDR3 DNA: TGTGCCAGCAGCTCCCGGCACGGGAGCTCCTACAATGAGCAGTTCTTC; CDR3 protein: CASSSRHGSSYNEQFF
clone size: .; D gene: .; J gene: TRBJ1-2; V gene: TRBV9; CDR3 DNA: TGTGCCAGCAGCACCCTGGACAGCCGAAGGAGCTACACCTTC; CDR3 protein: CASSTLDSRRSYTF
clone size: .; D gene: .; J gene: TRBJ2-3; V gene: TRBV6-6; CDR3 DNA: TGTGCCAGCAGTTACTCGACAGGAGATACGCAGTATTTT; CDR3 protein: CASSYSTGDTQYF
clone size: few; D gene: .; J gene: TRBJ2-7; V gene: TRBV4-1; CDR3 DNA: TGCGCCAGCAGCCAAGTAACAGCGGGTAGCGAGCAGTACTTC; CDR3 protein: CASSQVTAGSEQYF
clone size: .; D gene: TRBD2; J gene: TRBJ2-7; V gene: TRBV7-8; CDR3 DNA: TGTGCCAGCAGATCTAGCGGGAGTAAAGGCGAGCAGTACTTC; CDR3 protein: CASRSSGSKGEQYF
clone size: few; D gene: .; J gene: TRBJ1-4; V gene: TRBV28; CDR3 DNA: TGTGCCAGCAGCCCATATATTCGACAGGCTCTTAATGAAAAACTGTTTTTT; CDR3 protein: CASSPYIRQALNEKLFF
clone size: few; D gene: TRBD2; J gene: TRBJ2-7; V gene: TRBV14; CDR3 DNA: TGTGCCAGCACCGTAGCGGGAGGGCGCGAGCAGTACTTC; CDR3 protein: CASTVAGGREQYF
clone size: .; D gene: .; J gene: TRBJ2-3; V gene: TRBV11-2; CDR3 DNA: TGTGCCAGCAGCTTAGATATAGTCACAGGTCGCACAGATACGCAGTATTTT; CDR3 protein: CASSLDIVTGRTDTQYF
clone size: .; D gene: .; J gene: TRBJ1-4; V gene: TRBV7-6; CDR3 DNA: TGTGCCAGCAGCCAAGGCGCGGGACCGTCGACGGGAAAACTGTTTTTT; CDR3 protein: CASSQGAGPSTGKLFF
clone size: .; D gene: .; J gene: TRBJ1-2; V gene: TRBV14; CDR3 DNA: TGTGCCAGCAGCCAAAGTGGGACATTCGCGGGCTACACCTTC; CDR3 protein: CASSQSGTFAGYTF
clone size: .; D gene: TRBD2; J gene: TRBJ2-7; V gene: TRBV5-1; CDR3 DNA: TGCGCCAGCAGCTTGGGATGGGGGAGGGCCTACGAGCAGTACTTC; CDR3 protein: CASSLGWGRAYEQYF
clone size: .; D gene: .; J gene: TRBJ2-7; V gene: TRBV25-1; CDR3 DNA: TGTGCCAGCAGTTTGCAGGGGCTCCCCTACGAGCAGTACTTC; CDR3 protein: CASSLQGLPYEQYF
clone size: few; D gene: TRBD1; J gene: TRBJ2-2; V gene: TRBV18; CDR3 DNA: TGTGCCAGCTCACCACCCAGGACAGGGGTGCTCGGGGAGCTGTTTTTT; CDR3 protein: CASSPPRTGVLGELFF
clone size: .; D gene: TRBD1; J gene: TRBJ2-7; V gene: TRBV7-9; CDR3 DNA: TGTTCCAGCAGCCCGGACCAGGGGGTCTACTCCTACGAGCAGTACTTC; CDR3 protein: CSSSPDQGVYSYEQYF